This TCR beta chain was sequenced in a study of PD-1 blockade in classical Hodgkin lymphoma. Overall study findings and caveats: Patients starting nivolumab less than 1 year after ASCT had lower diversity and were excluded from later analyses. There was a significant rise in CD4+ TCR diversity by C4D1, with no such rise for CD8+. Prior to therapy, complete responders displayed diversity much like that of newly diagnosed patients. Reported findings placed baseline TCR diversity lower in newly diagnosed patients (compared with healthy donors).

There was relapse after autologous stem cell transplantation in every patient, and there was variation in brentuximab vedotin exposure. This clone was seen more than once but under ten times. Its antigen is unidentified. TCRdb's copy holds only in-frame clones and misses some; the assay was immunoSEQ multiplex PCR. The sample lists tens of thousands of clones; just under 80% were seen once. Trimming removed 0 bases from V and 10 bases from J; junction bases left unmatched: 8. This CDR3 has 16 amino acids. Looked up from germline, CDR1 is MGHRA and CDR2 is YSYEKL. The TCR originated in a human donor with classical Hodgkin lymphoma. The gene calls are TRBV4-1 and TRBJ1-6; 8 bases line up with TRBD1. This material consisted of peripheral blood mononuclear cells (PBMCs), taken at baseline. The CDR3 spells CASSQEDRAGGSPLHF. The CDR3 nucleotides read TGCGCCAGCAGCCAAGAGGACAGGGCGGGAGGATCACCCCTCCACTTT.